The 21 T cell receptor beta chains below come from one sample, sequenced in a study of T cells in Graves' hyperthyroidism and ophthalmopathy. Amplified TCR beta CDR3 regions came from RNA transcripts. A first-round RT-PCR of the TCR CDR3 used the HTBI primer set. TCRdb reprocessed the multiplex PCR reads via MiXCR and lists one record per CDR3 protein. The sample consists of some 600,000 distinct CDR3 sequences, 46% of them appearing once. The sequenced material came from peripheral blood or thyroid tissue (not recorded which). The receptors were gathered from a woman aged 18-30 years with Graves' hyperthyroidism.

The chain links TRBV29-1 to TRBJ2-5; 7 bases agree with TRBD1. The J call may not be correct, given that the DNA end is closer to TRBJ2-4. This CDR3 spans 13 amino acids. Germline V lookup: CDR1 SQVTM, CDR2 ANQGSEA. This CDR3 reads CSVPQGMSYIQYF. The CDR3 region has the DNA TGCAGCGTTCCACAGGGGATGTCATACATTCAGTACTTC.

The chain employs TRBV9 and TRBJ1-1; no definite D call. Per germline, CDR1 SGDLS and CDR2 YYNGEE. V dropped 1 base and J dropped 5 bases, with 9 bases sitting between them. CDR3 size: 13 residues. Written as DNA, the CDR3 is TGTGCCAGCAGCGTACAGGACTTAACTGAAGCTTTCTTT. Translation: CASSVQDLTEAFF.

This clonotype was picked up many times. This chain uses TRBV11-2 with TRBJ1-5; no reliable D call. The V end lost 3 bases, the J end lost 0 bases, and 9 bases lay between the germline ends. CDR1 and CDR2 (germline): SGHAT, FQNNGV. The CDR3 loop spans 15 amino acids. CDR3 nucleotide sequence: TGTGCCAGCAGCTTGGAGGGAGTTAGCAATCAGCCCCAGCATTTT. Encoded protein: CASSLEGVSNQPQHF.

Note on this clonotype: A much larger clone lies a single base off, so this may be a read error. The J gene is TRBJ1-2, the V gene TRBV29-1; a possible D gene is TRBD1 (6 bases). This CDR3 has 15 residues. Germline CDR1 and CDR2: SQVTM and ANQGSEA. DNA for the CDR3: TGCAGCGTTGAAGAGAACGAGGGGGGAAACTATAGCTACACCTTC. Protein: CSVEENEGGNYSYTF.

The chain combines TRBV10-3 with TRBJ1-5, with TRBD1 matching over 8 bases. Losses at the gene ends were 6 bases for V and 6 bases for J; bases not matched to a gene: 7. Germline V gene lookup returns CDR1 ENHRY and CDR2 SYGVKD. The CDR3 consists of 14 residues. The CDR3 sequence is CAIRDRVPGQPQHF. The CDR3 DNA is TGTGCCATCAGGGACAGGGTTCCGGGTCAGCCCCAGCATTTT.

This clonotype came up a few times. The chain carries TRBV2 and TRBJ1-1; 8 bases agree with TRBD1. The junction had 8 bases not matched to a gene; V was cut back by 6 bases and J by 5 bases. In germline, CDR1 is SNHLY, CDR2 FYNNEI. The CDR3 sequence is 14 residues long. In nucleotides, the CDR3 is TGTGCCAGCAGGTTCGGACAGGGAGAAACTGAAGCTTTCTTT. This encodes CASRFGQGETEAFF.

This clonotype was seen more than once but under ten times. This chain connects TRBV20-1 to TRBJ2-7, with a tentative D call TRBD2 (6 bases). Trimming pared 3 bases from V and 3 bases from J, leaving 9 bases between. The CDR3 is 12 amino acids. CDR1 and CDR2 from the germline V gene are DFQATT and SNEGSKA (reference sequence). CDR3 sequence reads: CSASPEGYEQYF. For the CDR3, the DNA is TGCAGTGCTAGCCCGGAGGGCTACGAGCAGTACTTC.

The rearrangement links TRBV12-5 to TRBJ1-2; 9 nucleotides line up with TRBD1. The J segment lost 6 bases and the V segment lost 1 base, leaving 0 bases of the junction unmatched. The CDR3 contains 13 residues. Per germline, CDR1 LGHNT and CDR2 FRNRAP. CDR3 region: CASGLGDRDGYTF. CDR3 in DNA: TGTGCTAGTGGTTTGGGGGACAGGGATGGCTACACCTTC.

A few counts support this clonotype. The CDR3, as DNA: TGTGCCAGCGTTGAACACAGTACTAACTATGGCTACACCTTC. It is translated as CASVEHSTNYGYTF. This sequence joins TRBV25-1 and TRBJ1-2, with D unclear. Germline V gives CDR1 MGHDK, CDR2 SYGVNS. The V end lost 8 bases, the J end lost 0 bases, and 13 bases lay between the germline ends. The CDR3 is 14 residues long.

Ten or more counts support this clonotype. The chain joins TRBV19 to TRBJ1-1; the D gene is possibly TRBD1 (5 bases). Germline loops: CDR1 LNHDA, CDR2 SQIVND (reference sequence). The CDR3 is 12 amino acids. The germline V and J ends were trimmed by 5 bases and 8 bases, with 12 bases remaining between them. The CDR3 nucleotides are TGTGCCAGTAGTTTCTCGACAGTAGAAGCTTTCTTT. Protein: CASSFSTVEAFF.

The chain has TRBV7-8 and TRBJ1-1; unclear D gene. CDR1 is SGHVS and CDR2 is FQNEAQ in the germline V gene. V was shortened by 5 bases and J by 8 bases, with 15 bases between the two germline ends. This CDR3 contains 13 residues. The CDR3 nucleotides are TGTGCCAGCAGCCCTACCGCTAGGGTAGAAGCTTTCTTT. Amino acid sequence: CASSPTARVEAFF.

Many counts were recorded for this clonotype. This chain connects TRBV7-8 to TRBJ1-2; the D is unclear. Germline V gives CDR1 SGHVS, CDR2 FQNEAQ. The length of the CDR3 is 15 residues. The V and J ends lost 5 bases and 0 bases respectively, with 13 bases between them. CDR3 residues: CASSVGLGANYGYTF. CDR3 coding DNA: TGTGCCAGCAGCGTCGGACTCGGAGCTAACTATGGCTACACCTTC. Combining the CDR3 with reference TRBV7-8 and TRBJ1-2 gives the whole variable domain GAGVSQSPRYKVAKRGQDVALRCDPISGHVSLFWYQQALGQGPEFLTYFQNEAQLDKSGLPSDRFFAERPEGSVSTLKIQRTQQEDSAVYLCASSVGLGANYGYTFGSGTRLTVV.

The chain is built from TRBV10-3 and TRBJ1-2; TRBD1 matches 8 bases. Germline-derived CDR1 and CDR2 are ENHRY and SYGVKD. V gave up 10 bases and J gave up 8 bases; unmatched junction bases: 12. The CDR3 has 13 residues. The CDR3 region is CASVRTGSGGYTF. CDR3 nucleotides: TGTGCCAGCGTTAGGACAGGGAGCGGAGGCTACACCTTC.

The CDR3 nucleotides are TGTGCCAGCAGCTCATATTCAGGGGCCCGCTCTGGAAACACCATATATTTT. Translation: CASSSYSGARSGNTIYF. The V and J genes are TRBV7-8 and TRBJ1-3, with a weak D call TRBD1 (6 bases). The CDR3 is 17 amino acids. V was trimmed by 4 bases and J by 0 bases, leaving 16 bases between them. Germline V lookup: CDR1 SGHVS, CDR2 FQNEAQ.

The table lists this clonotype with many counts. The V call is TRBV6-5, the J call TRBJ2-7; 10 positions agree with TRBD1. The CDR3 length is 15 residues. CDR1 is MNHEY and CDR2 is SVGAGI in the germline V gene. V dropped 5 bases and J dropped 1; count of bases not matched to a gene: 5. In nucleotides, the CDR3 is TGTGCCAGCAGTCCCGGGACAGGGGCGTCCTACGAGCAGTACTTC. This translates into CASSPGTGASYEQYF.

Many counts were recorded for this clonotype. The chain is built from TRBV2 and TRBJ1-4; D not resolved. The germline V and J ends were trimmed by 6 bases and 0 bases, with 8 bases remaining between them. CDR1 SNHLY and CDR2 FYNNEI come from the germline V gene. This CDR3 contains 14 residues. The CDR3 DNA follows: TGTGCCAGCAGGAGCTCCACAACTAATGAAAAACTGTTTTTT. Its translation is CASRSSTTNEKLFF.

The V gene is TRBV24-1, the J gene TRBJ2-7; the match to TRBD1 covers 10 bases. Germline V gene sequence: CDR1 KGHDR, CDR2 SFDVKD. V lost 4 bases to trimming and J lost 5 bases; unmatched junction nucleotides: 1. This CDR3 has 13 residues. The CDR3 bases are TGTGCCACCAGTGAGACAGGGGGCAACGAGCAGTACTTC. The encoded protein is CATSETGGNEQYF.

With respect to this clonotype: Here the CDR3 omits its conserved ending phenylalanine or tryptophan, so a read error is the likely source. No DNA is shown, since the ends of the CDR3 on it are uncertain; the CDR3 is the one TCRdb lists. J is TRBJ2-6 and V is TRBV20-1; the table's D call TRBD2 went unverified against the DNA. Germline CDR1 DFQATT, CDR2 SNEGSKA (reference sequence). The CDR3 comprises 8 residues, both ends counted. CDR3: CSARLRTS.

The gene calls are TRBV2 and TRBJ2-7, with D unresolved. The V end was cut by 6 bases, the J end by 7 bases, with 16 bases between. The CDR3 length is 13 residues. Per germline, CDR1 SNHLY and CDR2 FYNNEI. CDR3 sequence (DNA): TGTGCCAGCAGCCAAGCCCTCACGCCTGAGCAGTACTTC. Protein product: CASSQALTPEQYF.

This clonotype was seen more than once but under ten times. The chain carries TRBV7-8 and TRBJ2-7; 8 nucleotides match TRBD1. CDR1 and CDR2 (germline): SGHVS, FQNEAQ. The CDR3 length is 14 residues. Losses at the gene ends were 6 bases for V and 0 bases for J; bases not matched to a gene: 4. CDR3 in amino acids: CASSRQGISYEQYF. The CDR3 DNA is TGTGCCAGCAGTCGACAGGGGATCTCCTACGAGCAGTACTTC.

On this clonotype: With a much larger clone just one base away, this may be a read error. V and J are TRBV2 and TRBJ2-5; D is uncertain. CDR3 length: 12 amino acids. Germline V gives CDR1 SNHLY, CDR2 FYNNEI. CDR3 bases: TGTGCCAGCAGTGGGATTCAAGAGATCCAGTACTTC. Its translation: CASSGIQEIQYF.